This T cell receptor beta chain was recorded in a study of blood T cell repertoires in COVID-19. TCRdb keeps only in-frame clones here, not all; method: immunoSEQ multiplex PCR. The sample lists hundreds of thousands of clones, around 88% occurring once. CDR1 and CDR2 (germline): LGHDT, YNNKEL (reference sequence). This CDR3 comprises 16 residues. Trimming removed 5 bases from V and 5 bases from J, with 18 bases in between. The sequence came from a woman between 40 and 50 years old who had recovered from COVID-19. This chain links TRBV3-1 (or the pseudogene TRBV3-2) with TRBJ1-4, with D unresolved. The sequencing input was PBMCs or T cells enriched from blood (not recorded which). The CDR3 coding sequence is TGTGCCAGCAGCGCCCGAGATGGCAGGAAGAATGAAAAACTGTTTTTT. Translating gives CASSARDGRKNEKLFF.